The source of this TCR beta chain is a study of response to subunit inactivated influenza vaccine. Notes on the study in general: Authors proposed each seasonal influenza vaccination draws in few new T cells.

V lost 4 bases, J lost 8 bases, and 9 bases lay in between. The CDR3 extends over 13 amino acids. Germline V gene sequence: CDR1 SGHTA, CDR2 FQGNSA. About this clonotype: Its specificity is unknown.

Each CDR3 protein is one row after TCRdb ran MiXCR on the RT-PCR reads. The repertoire includes about 780,000 distinct CDR3 sequences, 15% to 20% of them detected once, and roughly a tenth sits in the top ten. This sample comprised PBMCs from blood, obtained roughly 5 days after vaccination. The V gene is TRBV7-2, the J gene TRBJ1-6, with D possibly being TRBD1 (5 bases). The clonotype was recovered from a man aged 50 or older who received an inactivated influenza vaccine. The CDR3 loop is CASSWAGDSPLHF. The CDR3 region has the DNA TGTGCCAGCAGCTGGGCGGGGGATTCACCCCTCCACTTT.